Below, 6 T cell receptor beta chains from the same sample are listed, as sequenced in a study of blood T cell repertoires in COVID-19. Assay: immunoSEQ multiplex PCR; the TCRdb copy retains only in-frame clones and omits some. The sample gives 190,000 or so clones, approximately 75% of which show up once; approximately 8.7% is in the top ten. The sequenced sample consisted of PBMCs or T cells enriched from blood (not recorded which). Every receptor here comes from a man aged 35 to 55 who had recovered from COVID-19.

The V gene is TRBV4-1, the J gene TRBJ1-5; 7 nucleotides line up with TRBD1. J was trimmed by 6 bases and V by 0 bases; bases with no gene match: 11. The CDR3 covers 17 residues. Per the germline V gene, CDR1 is MGHRA and CDR2 is YSYEKL. The chain's CDR3 is CASSQDRRQGEGQPQHF. The CDR3 DNA reads TGCGCCAGCAGCCAAGATCGAAGACAGGGTGAGGGTCAGCCCCAGCATTTT.

This sequence joins TRBV7-8 and TRBJ1-2, with D possibly being TRBD1 (5 bases). V gave up 1 base and J gave up 4 bases, with 10 bases separating them. Per the germline V gene, CDR1 is SGHVS and CDR2 is FQNEAQ. The CDR3 spans 14 residues. Here the CDR3 DNA reads TGTGCCAGCAGCTTAGGGGGGGGATCCTATGGCTACACCTTC. It codes for CASSLGGGSYGYTF.

The chain combines TRBV19 with TRBJ2-1; D is possibly TRBD1 (6 bases). The V end was cut by 3 bases, the J end by 5 bases, with 26 bases between. This CDR3 has 19 residues. The germline CDR1 and CDR2 sequences are LNHDA and SQIVND (reference sequence). CDR3 protein: CASSIQYQTYREVDNEQFF. Here the CDR3 DNA reads TGTGCCAGTAGTATCCAATACCAGACATACAGGGAAGTCGACAATGAGCAGTTCTTC.

This chain joins TRBV6-5 and TRBJ1-4, with D unclear. CDR1 MNHEY and CDR2 SVGAGI come from the germline V gene. There are 12 residues in the CDR3. The V end was cut by 9 bases, the J end by 5 bases, with 10 bases between. The CDR3 loop reads CASTIGNEKLFF. Written as DNA, the CDR3 is TGTGCCAGTACTATCGGGAATGAAAAACTGTTTTTT.

The chain uses TRBV5-1 and TRBJ2-3; tentative D call: TRBD1 (6 bases). The CDR3 is 15 residues long. From germline, CDR1 is SGHRS and CDR2 YFSETQ. V gave up 9 bases and J gave up 5 bases, with 22 bases separating them. CDR3 region: CATARGNGYRDTQYF. CDR3 in DNA: TGCGCCACCGCGAGGGGGAATGGCTATAGAGATACGCAGTATTTT.

The genes are TRBV20-1 and TRBJ2-7; tentative D call: TRBD1 (5 bases). Looked up from germline, CDR1 is DFQATT and CDR2 is SNEGSKA (reference sequence). The CDR3 extends over 14 amino acids. The V end lost 3 bases, the J end lost 2 bases, and 14 bases lay between the germline ends. The CDR3 protein is CSASKQGSTYEQYF. The DNA of the CDR3 is TGCAGTGCTAGTAAGCAGGGATCTACCTACGAGCAGTACTTC.